The 24 T cell receptor beta chains below all came from one sample that was sequenced in a study of T-cell memory formation after mild COVID-19. Using its own MiXCR run on the 5' RACE reads, TCRdb lists one record per CDR3 protein. Among about 340,000 distinct CDR3 sequences listed, roughly 20% were seen once. What was sequenced was PBMCs or a T cell subset sorted from them (not recorded which). These receptors were obtained from an adult woman who had mild COVID-19 (a few samples of this study predate the infection). Cell type and time point are not known.

The V call is TRBV6-6, the J call TRBJ2-7, with 7 bases matching TRBD2. CDR3 length: 15 residues. The germline V gene encodes CDR1 MNHNY and CDR2 SVGAGI (reference sequence). The trim removed 0 bases at V and 4 bases at J, leaving 6 bases unmatched. The CDR3 DNA sequence: TGTGCCAGCAGTTACTCAGCGGGAACCCCTTACGAGCAGTACTTC. Protein product: CASSYSAGTPYEQYF.

The J gene is TRBJ2-2, the V gene TRBV29-1; a possible D gene is TRBD1 (6 bases). This CDR3 contains 16 residues. V was cut by 5 bases and J by 4 bases, with 20 bases left in between. The V gene's germline CDR1 is SQVTM and CDR2 ANQGSEA. The CDR3 reads CSVLGARDKRTGELFF. For the CDR3, the DNA is TGCAGCGTTTTGGGAGCCCGGGACAAACGCACCGGGGAGCTGTTTTTT.

This chain links TRBV6-2 or TRBV6-3 with TRBJ1-1; tentative D call: TRBD1 (5 bases). The CDR3 covers 11 residues. Germline V CDR1 and CDR2: MNHEY, SVGEGT. V was cut by 6 bases and J by 6 bases, with 8 bases left in between. In DNA form, the CDR3 reads TGTGCCAGCAGCCAGGGTCCTGAAGCTTTCTTT. Its translation is CASSQGPEAFF.

The V and J genes are TRBV21-1 and TRBJ1-2; the table's D call, TRBD1, was not checked against the DNA. TRBV21-1 is a listed pseudogene. This CDR3 is 19 amino acids long. CDR3 DNA: TGTGCCAGCAGCAAAACTACTGGTCGTGCAGGGGCTGTTAACTATGGCTACACCTTC. This gives the protein CASSKTTGRAGAVNYGYTF.

This clonotype came up a few times. The CDR3 reads CSAYPRGGPYNEQFF. As DNA, the CDR3 is TGCAGTGCATACCCTCGGGGGGGCCCCTACAATGAGCAGTTCTTC. The rearrangement links TRBV20-1 to TRBJ2-1; 8 bases are shared with TRBD2. The CDR3 has 15 amino acids. After removal of 6 bases from V and 2 bases from J, the junction contained 9 bases not matched to a gene. Germline V gene sequence: CDR1 DFQATT, CDR2 SNEGSKA (reference sequence).

In its sample, this clonotype was seen a few times. The chain recombines TRBV21-1 with TRBJ2-5; TRBD1, as called in the table, went unchecked against the DNA. TRBV21-1 is listed as a pseudogene. CDR3 size: 15 residues. DNA for the CDR3: TGTGCCAGCAGCGGACAGACAGCCCCCGGGGAGACCCAGTACTTC. It translates to CASSGQTAPGETQYF.

To note about this clonotype: Germline is not matched at one junction end, which may reflect a read error. The chain combines TRBV29-1 with TRBJ1-1; D is undetermined. This CDR3 region has 12 residues. Looked up from germline, CDR1 is SQVTM and CDR2 is ANQGSEA. In DNA, the CDR3 is TGCAGCGTTAGGGAGCGGAACACTCAAGCTTTCTTT. Translation gives CSVRERNTQAFF.

The chain has TRBV27 and TRBJ1-2; TRBD1 is a possible D gene (5 bases). The CDR3 is 16 amino acids. Trimming left V 6 bases short and J 5 bases short, with 22 bases between. Germline CDR1 and CDR2: MNHEY and SMNVEV (reference sequence). CDR3 coding DNA: TGTGCCAGCAGCCCAACCAGCGCGGGGACCCGATATGGCTACACCTTC. It yields the protein CASSPTSAGTRYGYTF.

This clonotype showed up just a few times. The chain employs TRBV24-1 and TRBJ2-2; D remains unclear. The V end lost 4 bases, the J end lost 1 base, and 12 bases lay between the germline ends. The CDR3 sequence is 16 residues long. The germline V gene encodes CDR1 KGHDR and CDR2 SFDVKD. CDR3 DNA sequence: TGTGCCACCAGTGAAGTCTCTACCTTGAACACCGGGGAGCTGTTTTTT. Its translation: CATSEVSTLNTGELFF.

There are many counts of this clonotype. The chain uses TRBV5-6 and TRBJ1-2; no clear D. Germline-derived CDR1 and CDR2 are SGHDT and YYEEEE. The CDR3 spans 13 residues. Trimming shortened V by 0 bases and J by 2 bases, and 5 bases separated the two germline ends. CDR3 coding DNA: TGTGCCAGCAGCTTGGACGGCAACTATGGCTACACCTTC. It yields the protein CASSLDGNYGYTF.

This clonotype has only a few counts. This chain joins TRBV7-8 and TRBJ2-7; perhaps TRBD2 as D (7 bases). This CDR3 comprises 15 residues. Germline-derived CDR1 and CDR2 are SGHVS and FQNEAQ. V was shortened by 5 bases and J by 4 bases, with 18 bases between the two germline ends. CDR3 bases: TGTGCCAGCAGCCCCCTGGGGGGGCAAGGTTACGAGCAGTACTTC. Translated: CASSPLGGQGYEQYF.

The rearrangement links TRBV21-1 to TRBJ2-7; TRBD1, as called in the table, went unchecked against the DNA. TRBV21-1 is described as a pseudogene. The CDR3 has 16 residues. CDR3 in amino acids: CASTIRTGGLLYEQYF. CDR3 nucleotides: TGTGCCAGCACCATAAGGACAGGGGGGCTACTCTACGAGCAGTACTTC.

This clonotype occurred a few times. This chain connects TRBV11-2 to TRBJ2-5, with D maybe TRBD1 (5 bases). Germline V gene lookup returns CDR1 SGHAT and CDR2 FQNNGV. The V end was cut by 0 bases, the J end by 5 bases, with 13 bases between. The CDR3 loop spans 15 amino acids. This CDR3 reads CASSLEGQGWETQYF. The CDR3 nucleotides read TGTGCCAGCAGCTTAGAGGGCCAGGGATGGGAGACCCAGTACTTC.

This clonotype has only a few counts. The chain employs TRBV5-5 and TRBJ2-3, with D possibly being TRBD2 (6 bases). CDR3 size: 15 residues. Trimming removed 3 bases from V and 0 bases from J, with 11 bases in between. Germline loops: CDR1 SGHKS, CDR2 YYEKEE (reference sequence). DNA for the CDR3: TGTGCCAGCAGCTCGTGGAGGGCTAGCACAGATACGCAGTATTTT. Amino acid sequence: CASSSWRASTDTQYF.

The gene calls are TRBV18 and TRBJ1-3; D possibly corresponds to TRBD1 (5 bases). The ends were cut back, 0 bases at V and 0 bases at J, with 9 bases in the middle. The CDR3 is made up of 16 amino acids. CDR1 is KGHSH, CDR2 LQKENI, per germline. The chain's CDR3 is CASSPPAGGSGNTIYF. DNA of the CDR3: TGTGCCAGCTCACCACCGGCCGGGGGCTCTGGAAACACCATATATTTT.

This clonotype appeared a few times. The rearrangement links TRBV5-1 to TRBJ2-7, with D uncertain. V was clipped by 0 bases and J by 0 bases, with 10 bases between them. Germline assignment: CDR1 SGHRS and CDR2 YFSETQ. The CDR3 has 15 amino acids. The CDR3 coding sequence is TGCGCCAGCAGCTTGGATGTACAGAGCTCCTACGAGCAGTACTTC. The encoded protein is CASSLDVQSSYEQYF. The complete variable domain, with remaining parts taken from reference TRBV5-1 and TRBJ2-7, reads KAGVTQTPRYLIKTRGQQVTLSCSPISGHRSVSWYQQTPGQGLQFLFEYFSETQRNKGNFPGRFSGRQFSNSRSEMNVSTLELGDSALYLCASSLDVQSSYEQYFGPGTRLTVT.

J is TRBJ1-1 and V is TRBV18; 8 bases map to TRBD1. V lost 4 bases to trimming and J lost 11 bases; unmatched junction nucleotides: 6. The germline V gene encodes CDR1 KGHSH and CDR2 LQKENI. The CDR3 is 12 amino acids. CDR3 DNA: TGTGCCAGCTCACGGCAGGGGGCTGGGGCTTTCTTT. Its protein is CASSRQGAGAFF.

The J gene is TRBJ1-1, the V gene TRBV12-3 or TRBV12-4; D ambiguous. Trimming took 3 bases from V and 9 from J, leaving 14 bases between them. The CDR3 length is 13 residues. CDR3: CASSFFGPQQAFF. The CDR3 DNA reads TGTGCCAGCAGTTTTTTTGGGCCGCAACAAGCTTTCTTT.

The chain recombines TRBV12-5 with TRBJ2-1; 8 bases agree with TRBD2. This CDR3 has 15 residues. With 5 bases clipped from V and 6 bases from J, the junction kept 9 bases outside the gene matches. Germline V gene data show CDR1 as LGHNT and CDR2 as FRNRAP. The CDR3 coding sequence is TGTGCTAGTGGTACCAGCGGGAGCGCTGGCAATGAGCAGTTCTTC. Its translation is CASGTSGSAGNEQFF.

This clonotype was found a few times. This chain connects TRBV7-2 to TRBJ1-1; 8 bases align to TRBD1. The CDR3 runs 17 residues. Unmatched junction bases numbered 11, after V lost 0 bases and J lost 5 bases. Per the germline V gene, CDR1 is SGHTA and CDR2 is FQGNSA. CDR3 in DNA: TGTGCCAGCAGCTTAGCCCCGAGGACAGGGTCGGTGACTGAAGCTTTCTTT. It encodes CASSLAPRTGSVTEAFF.

This clonotype was picked up many times. The chain joins TRBV5-1 to TRBJ2-2; D ambiguous. Germline V gene sequence: CDR1 SGHRS, CDR2 YFSETQ. The CDR3 loop spans 17 amino acids. Trimming left V 0 bases short and J 4 bases short, with 16 bases between. The CDR3 reads CASSLGFGVASTGELFF. The CDR3 bases are TGCGCCAGCAGCTTGGGGTTTGGTGTAGCCAGCACCGGGGAGCTGTTTTTT.

This chain uses TRBV27 with TRBJ2-3, with D possibly TRBD2 on 5 matching bases. The CDR3 consists of 17 residues. Germline V gives CDR1 MNHEY, CDR2 SMNVEV (reference sequence). The V end was cut by 5 bases, the J end by 1 base, with 19 bases between. CDR3 loop: CASSIASSGLGTDTQYF. CDR3 in DNA: TGTGCCAGCAGTATCGCTAGCAGCGGATTGGGCACAGATACGCAGTATTTT.

The rearrangement uses TRBV7-3 and TRBJ1-2; 9 bases agree with TRBD1. This CDR3 contains 13 residues. Germline trimming cut 5 bases from V and 8 bases from J; bases unmatched to any gene: 6. Germline values: CDR1 SGHTA, CDR2 FQGTGA. The CDR3 DNA is TGTGCCAGCAGCCGCCGACAGGGGGACGGCTACACCTTC. It translates to CASSRRQGDGYTF. Full variable domain (outside the CDR3, taken from reference TRBV7-3 and TRBJ1-2): GAGVSQTPSNKVTEKGKYVELRCDPISGHTALYWYRQSLGQGPEFLIYFQGTGAADDSGLPNDRFFAVRPEGSVSTLKIQRTERGDSAVYLCASSRRQGDGYTFGSGTRLTVV.

The chain carries TRBV3-1 and TRBJ1-1, with D maybe TRBD1 (6 bases). Per germline, CDR1 LGHDT and CDR2 YNNKEL (reference sequence). V was trimmed by 0 bases and J by 7 bases, leaving 6 bases between them. This CDR3 spans 12 amino acids. CDR3 sequence: CASSQDRGEAFF. The CDR3 nucleotides are TGTGCCAGCAGCCAAGACAGGGGTGAAGCTTTCTTT.